This T cell receptor beta chain was documented in a study of blood T cell repertoires in COVID-19. This clone has a single count. Here immunoSEQ multiplex PCR was the method, and the copy in TCRdb shows in-frame clones only, minus some. The repertoire holds over 350,000 clones, with 70% to 90% as singletons. With 0 bases removed from V and 2 bases from J, the gap between germline ends came to 9 bases. The CDR3 sequence is 15 residues long. CDR1 SGHNT and CDR2 YENEEA come from the germline V gene. The chain employs TRBV11-3 and TRBJ2-3; D perhaps matches TRBD2 (6 bases). The sequencing sample was made of PBMCs or T cells enriched from blood (not recorded which). This sequence was found in a woman under 30 with acute COVID-19. CDR3 nucleotide sequence: TGTGCCAGCAGCTTAGACGGGAGTTACACAGATACGCAGTATTTT. Its protein product is CASSLDGSYTDTQYF.